Following are 13 T cell receptor beta chains from one sample sequenced in a study of blood T cell repertoires in COVID-19. Sequenced by immunoSEQ multiplex PCR; TCRdb stores in-frame clones only, minus some. The table includes approximately 180,000 clones, roughly 84% detected once. Sequencing input: peripheral blood. The source of these receptors is a woman aged 40 to 50 with COVID-19, enrolled during active disease.

The chain employs TRBV5-6 and TRBJ2-1; 8 positions agree with TRBD1. The CDR3 has 13 residues. J gave up 9 bases and V 4 bases, and 6 bases lay outside the gene matches. Germline values: CDR1 SGHDT, CDR2 YYEEEE. CDR3 protein: CASSTAGGTEQFF. The DNA of the CDR3 is TGTGCCAGCAGCACCGCAGGGGGCACTGAGCAGTTCTTC. Complete variable domain (other parts from reference TRBV5-6 and TRBJ2-1): DAGVTQSPTHLIKTRGQQVTLRCSPKSGHDTVSWYQQALGQGPQFIFQYYEEEERQRGNFPDRFSGHQFPNYSSELNVNALLLGDSALYLCASSTAGGTEQFFGPGTRLTVL.

The chain has TRBV27 and TRBJ2-7; possible D gene TRBD2, 5 bases. Germline lookup yields CDR1 MNHEY and CDR2 SMNVEV (reference sequence). The CDR3 loop spans 14 amino acids. V was cut by 5 bases and J by 3 bases, with 14 bases left in between. This CDR3 is CASSPSGNHYEQYF. As DNA, the CDR3 is TGTGCCAGCAGTCCCTCCGGGAACCACTACGAGCAGTACTTC.

V is TRBV10-3 and J is TRBJ2-1; 7 bases are shared with TRBD1. CDR1 is ENHRY, CDR2 SYGVKD, per germline. Unmatched junction bases numbered 12, after V lost 3 bases and J lost 1 base. The CDR3 is 18 amino acids. This CDR3 is CAISDLLIQGISYNEQFF. As DNA, the CDR3 is TGTGCCATCAGTGACCTATTAATACAGGGGATTTCCTACAATGAGCAGTTCTTC.

The rearrangement uses TRBV27 and TRBJ2-7; TRBD1 aligns across 7 bases. V was pared by 5 bases and J by 4 bases, with 8 bases of the junction left unmatched. Per germline, CDR1 MNHEY and CDR2 SMNVEV (reference sequence). This CDR3 contains 14 residues. CDR3 in DNA: TGTGCCAGCAGTACAACAGGGGATCCTTACGAGCAGTACTTC. It is translated as CASSTTGDPYEQYF.

This chain uses TRBV28 with TRBJ1-1, with D possibly being TRBD1 (5 bases). Trimming removed 5 bases from V and 6 bases from J, with 19 bases in between. CDR1 and CDR2 from the germline V gene are MDHEN and SYDVKM. This CDR3 contains 15 residues. CDR3 in amino acids: CASSTPPGPKAEAFF. The CDR3 DNA reads TGTGCCAGCAGTACCCCGCCAGGGCCAAAAGCTGAAGCTTTCTTT. Drawing the rest from reference TRBV28 and TRBJ1-1, the complete variable domain is DVKVTQSSRYLVKRTGEKVFLECVQDMDHENMFWYRQDPGLGLRLIYFSYDVKMKEKGDIPEGYSVSREKKERFSLILESASTNQTSMYLCASSTPPGPKAEAFFGQGTRLTVV.

This chain connects TRBV27 to TRBJ2-7; 10 nucleotides match TRBD2. The V gene's germline CDR1 is MNHEY and CDR2 SMNVEV (reference sequence). Trimming removed 7 bases from V and 3 bases from J; junction bases left unmatched: 9. The CDR3 runs 15 residues. The CDR3 reads CASTSTSGIIYEQYF. The CDR3 DNA sequence: TGTGCCAGCACTTCTACTAGCGGGATTATCTACGAGCAGTACTTC.

The rearrangement links TRBV6-5 to TRBJ1-2; 9 bases align to TRBD1. V trimming: 2 bases; J trimming: 1 base; junction bases outside the gene matches: 5. In germline, CDR1 is MNHEY, CDR2 SVGAGI. This CDR3 comprises 16 residues. CDR3: CASSYAGTGFNYGYTF. Here the CDR3 DNA reads TGTGCCAGCAGTTACGCCGGGACAGGGTTTAACTATGGCTACACCTTC.

V and J are TRBV19 and TRBJ2-1, with D possibly being TRBD1 (5 bases). The V end was cut by 7 bases, the J end by 2 bases, with 24 bases between. Germline-derived CDR1 and CDR2 are LNHDA and SQIVND (reference sequence). The length of the CDR3 is 18 residues. CDR3 bases: TGTGCCAGTAATCCTGGAATGGGGCGCGGTGGGACCTACAATGAGCAGTTCTTC. Its protein product is CASNPGMGRGGTYNEQFF.

The J gene is TRBJ1-2, the V gene TRBV5-1; 9 bases agree with TRBD1. CDR1 and CDR2 from the germline V gene are SGHRS and YFSETQ. The CDR3 has 15 amino acids. With 4 bases clipped from V and 4 bases from J, the junction kept 8 bases outside the gene matches. The CDR3 is CASSPAPTGGYGYTF. In nucleotides, the CDR3 is TGCGCCAGCAGCCCGGCCCCGACAGGGGGCTATGGCTACACCTTC.

This chain joins TRBV6-5 and TRBJ1-6; TRBD1 aligns across 7 bases. The germline V gene encodes CDR1 MNHEY and CDR2 SVGAGI. V shed 7 bases, J shed 8 bases, and the junction held 8 bases outside the gene matches. This CDR3 has 14 amino acids. The CDR3 sequence is CASTRQGRDSPLHF. Here the CDR3 DNA reads TGTGCCAGCACCAGACAGGGAAGAGATTCACCCCTCCACTTT.

The genes are TRBV5-4 and TRBJ2-7; 9 nucleotides align to TRBD2. In germline, CDR1 is SGHNT, CDR2 YYREEE (reference sequence). The CDR3 length is 16 residues. J was trimmed by 5 bases and V by 3 bases; bases with no gene match: 12. The CDR3 DNA follows: TGTGCCAGCAGCTCGACGTTAGCGGGAGTGGTTAACGAGCAGTACTTC. It translates to CASSSTLAGVVNEQYF.

The chain joins TRBV6-5 to TRBJ1-6; weak D call: TRBD1 (6 bases). V lost 3 bases to trimming and J lost 7 bases, with 10 bases between them. From germline, CDR1 is MNHEY and CDR2 SVGAGI. The CDR3 has 14 amino acids. CDR3 region: CASSYRQGNSPLHF. The CDR3 DNA reads as TGTGCCAGCAGTTATAGGCAGGGGAATTCACCCCTCCACTTT.

The genes are TRBV13 and TRBJ2-3; 8 bases match TRBD2. Germline CDR1 is PRHDT and CDR2 is FYEKMQ (reference sequence). V lost 3 bases and J lost 2; bases outside the gene matches: 1. The CDR3 consists of 14 residues. The CDR3 spells CASSFGLATDTQYF. CDR3 in DNA: TGTGCCAGCAGCTTCGGACTAGCCACAGATACGCAGTATTTT.